Below, 2 T cell receptor beta chains from the same sample are listed, as sequenced in a study of T-cell reconstitution after alpha-beta-depleted transplantation in children. During its preparation, the TCRbeta library received unique molecular identifiers. TCRdb reanalysed the PCR reads using MiXCR and keeps one entry per CDR3 protein. Of about 250,000 distinct CDR3 sequences in the sample, more than 20% were seen once. The specimen comprised PBMCs, mostly from graft donor cells, sampled 360 days after TCRalphabeta/CD19-depleted stem cell transplant. These receptors all come from a female patient between 2 and 10 years old who had a stem cell transplant for congenital amegakaryocytic thrombocytopenia, so the T cells may come from the graft donor.

This chain joins TRBV20-1 and TRBJ2-5, with D possibly TRBD2 on 5 matching bases. CDR1 is DFQATT and CDR2 is SNEGSKA in the germline V gene (reference sequence). V lost 3 bases and J lost 3, with 11 bases in between. This CDR3 has 13 amino acids. The CDR3 is CSASKTGKETQYF. Here the CDR3 DNA reads TGCAGTGCTAGTAAGACGGGGAAAGAGACCCAGTACTTC.

This clonotype was counted only a few times. The rearrangement links TRBV18 to TRBJ2-3; D is unresolved. The V end was cut by 1 base, the J end by 3 bases, with 5 bases between. Germline CDR1 reads KGHSH; CDR2 reads LQKENI. This CDR3 is built from 13 residues. In nucleotides, the CDR3 is TGTGCCAGCTCACCACGAGGTACAGATACGCAGTATTTT. It encodes CASSPRGTDTQYF.